The T cell receptor (beta chain) described here comes from a study of blood T cell repertoires in COVID-19. Study background: The study drew acute and convalescent COVID-19 samples from the United States, Italy and Spain. The analysed material was cDNA or gDNA that came from T cells, B-cell-depleted T cells, or PBMCs.

Authors' processing steps: The authors estimated nucleated cell counts from reference gene primer amplification. Sequenced by immunoSEQ multiplex PCR; TCRdb stores in-frame clones only, minus some. The V and J calls and clone size come from that table; D and trimming were worked out from the DNA. The sample carries roughly 290,000 clones, roughly 90% recorded once. The sample comprised peripheral blood. This sequence was found in a woman aged 60-75 years with acute or convalescent COVID-19.

In nucleotides, the CDR3 is TGTGCCAGTCCGAGCAGGGACAGGACTACCTACGAGCAGTACTTC. Amino acid sequence: CASPSRDRTTYEQYF. V is TRBV19 and J is TRBJ2-7, with 8 bases lining up with TRBD1. V shed 8 bases and J 2 bases; nucleotides not matched to a gene: 11. The CDR3 totals 15 residues. Germline V gene sequence: CDR1 LNHDA, CDR2 SQIVND (reference sequence).